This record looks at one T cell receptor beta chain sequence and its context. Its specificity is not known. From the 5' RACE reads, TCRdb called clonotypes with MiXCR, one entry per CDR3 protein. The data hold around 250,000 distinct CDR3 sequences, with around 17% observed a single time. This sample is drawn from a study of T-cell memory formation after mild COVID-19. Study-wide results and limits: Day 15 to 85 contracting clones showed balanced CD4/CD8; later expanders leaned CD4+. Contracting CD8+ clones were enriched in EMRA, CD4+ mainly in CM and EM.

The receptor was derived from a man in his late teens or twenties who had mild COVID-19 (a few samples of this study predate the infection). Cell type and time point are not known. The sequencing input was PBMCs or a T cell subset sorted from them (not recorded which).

The CDR3 is CASSSAGLGTDTQYF. The CDR3 DNA follows: TGTGCCAGCAGCTCCGCGGGACTAGGTACAGATACGCAGTATTTT. The chain couples TRBV11-3 to TRBJ2-3; 8 nucleotides line up with TRBD2. The junction had 6 bases not matched to a gene; V was cut back by 4 bases and J by 3 bases. This CDR3 contains 15 residues. CDR1 is SGHNT, CDR2 YENEEA, per germline.